Listed below are T cell receptor beta chains from one sample, sequenced in a study of cytomegalovirus exposure and HLA in healthy donors. Sequencing used immunoSEQ multiplex PCR; TCRdb keeps in-frame clones, though not all of them. The sample includes 150,000 to 200,000 clones, around three quarters of them seen just once. Material for sequencing was PBMCs. The receptors stem from a woman in her forties or fifties in good health and CMV-seronegative. Both conserved end residues are part of each CDR3. D genes are given only for firm matches. Only part of the rows carry a size: once, few, many, or a class if the clone is expanded.

d_call	clone_size	v_call	j_call	cdr3_nt	cdr3_aa
NA	NA	TRBV7-2	TRBJ2-2	TGTGCCAGCAGGATTAGTGGACAGATCAACACCGGGGAGCTGTTTTTT	CASRISGQINTGELFF
NA	NA	TRBV11-3	TRBJ1-1	TGTGCCAGCAGCTTAGAAAAGGCGGGGGGCGCGGAGAAGAACACTGAAGCTTTCTTT	CASSLEKAGGAEKNTEAFF
TRBD1	few	TRBV5-1	TRBJ1-4	TGCGCCAGCAGCCGAGGGTGGACAGGGGGCGCTTTTAATGAAAAACTGTTTTTT	CASSRGWTGGAFNEKLFF
NA	few	TRBV25-1	TRBJ2-7	TGTGCCAGCAGTGATTTACTCGGCTCCTACGAGCAGTACTTC	CASSDLLGSYEQYF
TRBD1	NA	TRBV27	TRBJ1-4	TGTGCCAGCAGTTTAGACAGGGGTTATGAAAAACTGTTTTTT	CASSLDRGYEKLFF
NA	NA	TRBV10-1	TRBJ2-1	TGCGCCAGCAGTGCATTTATGTTAAGCGGGCCTTCCTACAATGAGCAGTTCTTC	CASSAFMLSGPSYNEQFF
NA	NA	TRBV5-4	TRBJ1-2	TGTGCCAGCAGCTTGGGCAGTAACTATGGCTACACCTTC	CASSLGSNYGYTF
TRBD1	NA	TRBV6-5	TRBJ2-1	TGTGCCAGCAGCTTTCCGGGACAGGGGTACAATGAGCAGTTCTTC	CASSFPGQGYNEQFF
NA	NA	TRBV6-5	TRBJ1-2	TGTGCCAGCAGTTACTCGCGGACAGCCTATGGCTACACCTTC	CASSYSRTAYGYTF
TRBD1	few	TRBV9	TRBJ2-1	TGTGCCAGCAGCGTAGCGGGACAGGGGACCAATGAGCAGTTCTTC	CASSVAGQGTNEQFF
TRBD1	NA	TRBV2	TRBJ1-4	TGTGCCAGCAGTGGGACAGGGGTTTCGTCGCGCGAAAAACTGTTTTTT	CASSGTGVSSREKLFF
TRBD1	NA	TRBV6-6	TRBJ1-1	TGTGCCAGCAGTTACCCGACAGGGACCGGTGACACTGAAGCTTTCTTT	CASSYPTGTGDTEAFF
NA	once	TRBV28	TRBJ2-1	TGTGCCAGCAGTGCCTATAGCCCTTCGGGGTGGTACAATGAGCAGTTCTTC	CASSAYSPSGWYNEQFF
NA	NA	TRBV15	TRBJ1-1	TGTGCCACCAGCAACCCTATGAACACTGAAGCTTTCTTT	CATSNPMNTEAFF
NA	few	TRBV19	TRBJ1-1	TGTGCCAGTAGCCTGTCTTCAGGGCCCAACACTGAAGCTTTCTTT	CASSLSSGPNTEAFF
TRBD1	NA	TRBV7-2	TRBJ1-4	TGTGCCAGCAGCTGGGGACAGGGAGGCGAAAAACTGTTTTTT	CASSWGQGGEKLFF
TRBD1	NA	TRBV19	TRBJ1-1	TGTGCCAGTAGCTCGGACAGGGTGCGGGCTCTGAACACTGAAGCTTTCTTT	CASSSDRVRALNTEAFF
NA	NA	TRBV2	TRBJ2-7	TGTGCCAGCAGTGTCGACGGGGGAACCCGGAGGGACTTC	CASSVDGGTRRDF
NA	NA	TRBV6-5	TRBJ2-7	TGTGCCAGCACCTCAATAGCCCAGGGCGAGCAGTACTTC	CASTSIAQGEQYF
TRBD2	NA	TRBV13	TRBJ2-3	TGTGCCAGCAGCTTAGGCTATTGGGGAGTAGCGGGAAGCACAGATACGCAGTATTTT	CASSLGYWGVAGSTDTQYF
TRBD2	NA	TRBV28	TRBJ2-1	TGTGCCAGCAGTTCCCCCCCCGGGACTAGCGGGAATTACAATGAGCAGTTCTTC	CASSSPPGTSGNYNEQFF
TRBD1	few	TRBV6-6	TRBJ1-1	TGTGCCAGCAGTTCCACAGGGGGGGTTTCAGCTTTCTTT	CASSSTGGVSAFF
TRBD1	NA	TRBV4-3	TRBJ1-1	TGCGCCAGCAGCCAAGGTTCCAGGGGGCGGATGAACACTGAAGCTTTCTTT	CASSQGSRGRMNTEAFF
NA	NA	TRBV28	TRBJ1-1	TGTGCCAGCAGTTTCCCAGGGCGGACTGAAGCTTTCTTT	CASSFPGRTEAFF
TRBD2	few	TRBV11-2	TRBJ2-7	TGTGCCAGCAGCTTAGCACTAGCGGGAGTGATATACGAGCAGTACTTC	CASSLALAGVIYEQYF
TRBD1	NA	TRBV27	TRBJ1-5	TGTGCCAGCAGTTCCACAACAGGGGTAGGGAGCAATCAGCCCCAGCATTTT	CASSSTTGVGSNQPQHF
NA	once	TRBV5-8	TRBJ2-6	TGTGCCAGCAGCGAGACGGGAGTTTCTCTGGGGGCCAACGTCCTGACTTTC	CASSETGVSLGANVLTF
NA	NA	TRBV27	TRBJ2-7	TGTGCCAGCAGTTTTCTCCCCCTGGGCGTCCACGAGCAGTACTTC	CASSFLPLGVHEQYF
NA	NA	TRBV5-1	TRBJ2-7	TGCGCCAGCAGCTCCCCGGGACACGAGCTTTACGAGCAGTACTTC	CASSSPGHELYEQYF
TRBD1	NA	TRBV5-8	TRBJ1-6	TGTGCCAGCAGCTTGGTCATCGGGACAGGGGTGAATTCACCCCTCCACTTT	CASSLVIGTGVNSPLHF
NA	NA	TRBV5-5	TRBJ2-5	TGTGCCAGCAGCTTAGTACCGGGGGAGACCCAGTACTTC	CASSLVPGETQYF
TRBD2	few	TRBV6-1	TRBJ2-1	TGTGCCAGCAGTGAACGTCCGGGAGGGCCTTACAATGAGCAGTTCTTC	CASSERPGGPYNEQFF
NA	NA	TRBV11-2	TRBJ1-2	TGTGCCAGCAGCGGACGGGGGGGGGCTAACTATGGCTACACCTTC	CASSGRGGANYGYTF
TRBD1	NA	TRBV15	TRBJ1-3	TGTGCCACCAGCAGATCCGGACAGGGAGTGGGAAACACCATATATTTT	CATSRSGQGVGNTIYF
NA	NA	TRBV5-4	TRBJ1-4	TGTGCCAGCAGCTTGAACCGGGGGGCGCCTAATGAAAAACTGTTTTTT	CASSLNRGAPNEKLFF
TRBD1	NA	TRBV27	TRBJ2-6	TGTGCCAGCAGTTCTTTGACAGGGGGGGCTGGGGCCAACGTCCTGACTTTC	CASSSLTGGAGANVLTF
NA	once	TRBV6-6	TRBJ1-4	TGTGCCAGCAGTTACTGGAGGGGAACTAATGAAAAACTGTTTTTT	CASSYWRGTNEKLFF
NA	NA	TRBV20-1	TRBJ2-1	TGCAGTGCTAGGAGAGAGGAGCAGTTCTTC	CSARREEQFF
NA	NA	TRBV4-2	TRBJ1-2	TGTGCCAGCAGCCAAGACCATCTTAACTATAACTATGGCTACACCTTC	CASSQDHLNYNYGYTF
TRBD2	NA	TRBV15	TRBJ2-3	TGTGCCACCAGCAGGACTAGCGGGGACACAGATACGCAGTATTTT	CATSRTSGDTDTQYF
TRBD1	NA	TRBV7-2	TRBJ2-5	TGTGCCAGCAGCCCGGACAGGGGCCGCCAAGAGACCCAGTACTTC	CASSPDRGRQETQYF
NA	NA	TRBV25-1	TRBJ2-3	TGTGCCAGCAGGGAGAATACGCAGTATTTT	CASRENTQYF
NA	NA	TRBV4-1	TRBJ2-3	TGCGCCAGCAGCCTCCGCAGGGGTACAGATACGCAGTATTTT	CASSLRRGTDTQYF
TRBD2	once	TRBV10-1	TRBJ2-1	TGCGCCAGCAGTGACCTAGCGGGGGCGCCCCTGCCCCCCTACAATGAGCAGTTCTTC	CASSDLAGAPLPPYNEQFF
NA	once	TRBV7-9	TRBJ1-2	TGTGCCAGCAGCTTAGGGCAGGGGCCCTATGGCTACACCTTC	CASSLGQGPYGYTF
NA	NA	TRBV6-5	TRBJ2-7	TGTGCCAGCAGTTACCTACAGGGTAGCGAGCAGTACTTC	CASSYLQGSEQYF
TRBD1	NA	TRBV4-2	TRBJ1-1	TGTGCCAGCAGCCCCGGACAGGGAAACACTGAAGCTTTCTTT	CASSPGQGNTEAFF
TRBD1	NA	TRBV9	TRBJ2-5	TGTGCCAGCAGCTTCGGACAGGGGATTTGGGAGACCCAGTACTTC	CASSFGQGIWETQYF
NA	NA	TRBV9	TRBJ1-2	TGTGCCAGCAGCGACTCCGGGAAAACCCATGGCTACACCTTC	CASSDSGKTHGYTF
NA	NA	TRBV5-1	TRBJ2-1	TGCGCCAGCGCTTCGGAGAGCTCCTACAATGAGCAGTTCTTC	CASASESSYNEQFF
TRBD2	NA	TRBV6-1	TRBJ2-3	TGTGCCAGCAGGCAGGCTAGCGGGGGGGCAGATACGCAGTATTTT	CASRQASGGADTQYF
TRBD2	once	TRBV7-2	TRBJ2-1	TGTGCCAGCAGCTCGCCCCAGGGACTAGCGGGGTACAATGAGCAGTTCTTC	CASSSPQGLAGYNEQFF
NA	NA	TRBV28	TRBJ2-4	TGTGCCAGCAGCCTTTCAATACTAGCCAAAAACATTCAGTACTTC	CASSLSILAKNIQYF
TRBD2	NA	TRBV7-2	TRBJ2-3	TGTGCCAGCAGCTTAGGACTAGCGGTCGGCACAGATACGCAGTATTTT	CASSLGLAVGTDTQYF
NA	NA	TRBV6-4	TRBJ1-5	TGTGCCAGCAGTGAGCACAGGGATCAGCCCCAGCATTTT	CASSEHRDQPQHF
TRBD1	few	TRBV19	TRBJ1-1	TGTGCCAGTAGTTCCCGGACAGGGTCGATGGCTTTCTTT	CASSSRTGSMAFF
NA	NA	TRBV19	TRBJ2-1	TGTGCCAGTAGTATCCTAGACGGGGGTTCCTACAATGAGCAGTTCTTC	CASSILDGGSYNEQFF
TRBD2	once	TRBV5-1	TRBJ2-7	TGCGCCAGCAGCTTGGGAGTAGCGGGGATATCCTACGAGCAGTACTTC	CASSLGVAGISYEQYF
NA	NA	TRBV28	TRBJ2-5	TGTGCCAGCAGTTTGGCTAGGGGCCCCCAAGAGACCCAGTACTTC	CASSLARGPQETQYF